This TCR beta chain was observed in a study of blood T cell repertoires in COVID-19. Study-wide background: The samples span acute and convalescent COVID-19 from the United States, Italy and Spain. T cells, B-cell-depleted T cells, or PBMCs supplied cDNA or gDNA.

The CDR3 covers 15 residues. Germline V lookup: CDR1 LGHDT, CDR2 YNNKEL (reference sequence). The V and J ends lost 3 bases and 8 bases, in that order; junction bases with no gene match: 8. Per the authors' pipeline: Amplification of reference gene primers provided the estimated nucleated cell counts. Here immunoSEQ multiplex PCR was the method, and the copy in TCRdb shows in-frame clones only, minus some. That table furnishes V, J and clone size, whereas the DNA furnished D and trimming. This repertoire shows under 200,000 clones, around 80% found once; its top ten account for less than 3%. The receptor's source is a woman aged 60-70 years with acute or convalescent COVID-19. This chain connects TRBV3-1 (or the pseudogene TRBV3-2) to TRBJ1-4; 8 bases agree with TRBD1. Source material: peripheral blood. CDR3: CASSQRGTGGEKLFF. The CDR3 nucleotides are TGTGCCAGCAGCCAGAGGGGGACAGGTGGGGAAAAACTGTTTTTT.